The TCR beta chain described here comes from a study of human T cells and chemical hapten exposure. General study points: Alopecia affected the donors, so their immune response may differ from healthy people's.

The ends were cut back, 0 bases at V and 2 bases at J, with 7 bases in the middle. Germline loops: CDR1 MNHEY, CDR2 SMNVEV (reference sequence). The CDR3 is 14 residues long. Study processing details: Across samples, TCR counts had a median of roughly 96,000 and ranged from about 20,000 to 750,000. TCRdb reprocessed the RACE reads via MiXCR and lists one record per CDR3 protein. The V and J calls reflect TCRdb's pipeline rather than the authors' work. The sample records about 85,000 distinct CDR3 sequences, around 10% being singletons. Details on this clonotype: Its antigen is not known.

Time point of the sample: patch test 2, 6 weeks after DPC sensitization. Treatment indicated: therapeutic diphenylcyclopropenone sensitization with weekly scalp DPC. People who gave samples had alopecia, were 18 to 70 years old, and were suitable for DPC. The sequencing used whole blood, collected in connection with sensitization to the hapten diphenylcyclopropenone (DPC). This receptor was obtained from a man aged 18 to 29 with alopecia areata. Some clones in this sample may be carry-over from other donors' samples. The gene calls are TRBV27 and TRBJ1-2; D gene ambiguous. For the CDR3, the DNA is TGTGCCAGCAGTTTATCGATGGGGAACTATGGCTACACCTTC. It encodes CASSLSMGNYGYTF.